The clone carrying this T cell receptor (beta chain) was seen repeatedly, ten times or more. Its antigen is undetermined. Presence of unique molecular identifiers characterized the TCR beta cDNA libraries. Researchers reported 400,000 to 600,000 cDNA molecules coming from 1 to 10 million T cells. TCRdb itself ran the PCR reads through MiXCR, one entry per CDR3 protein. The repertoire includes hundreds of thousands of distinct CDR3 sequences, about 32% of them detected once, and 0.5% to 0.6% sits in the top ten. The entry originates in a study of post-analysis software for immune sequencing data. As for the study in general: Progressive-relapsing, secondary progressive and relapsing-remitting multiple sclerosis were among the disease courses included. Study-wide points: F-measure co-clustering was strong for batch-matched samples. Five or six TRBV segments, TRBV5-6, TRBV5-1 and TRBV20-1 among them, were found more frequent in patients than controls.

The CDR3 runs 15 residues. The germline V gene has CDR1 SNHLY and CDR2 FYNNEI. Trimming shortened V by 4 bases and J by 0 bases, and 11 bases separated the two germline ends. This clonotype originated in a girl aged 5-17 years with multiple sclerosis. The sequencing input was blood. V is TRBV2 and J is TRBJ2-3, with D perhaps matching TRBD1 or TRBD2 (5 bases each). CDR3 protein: CASSALGVSTDTQYF. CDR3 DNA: TGTGCCAGCAGTGCACTGGGGGTTAGCACAGATACGCAGTATTTT. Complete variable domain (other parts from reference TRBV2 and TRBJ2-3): EPEVTQTPSHQVTQMGQEVILRCVPISNHLYFYWYRQILGQKVEFLVSFYNNEISEKSEIFDDQFSVERPDGSNFTLKIRSTKLEDSAMYFCASSALGVSTDTQYFGPGTRLTVL.